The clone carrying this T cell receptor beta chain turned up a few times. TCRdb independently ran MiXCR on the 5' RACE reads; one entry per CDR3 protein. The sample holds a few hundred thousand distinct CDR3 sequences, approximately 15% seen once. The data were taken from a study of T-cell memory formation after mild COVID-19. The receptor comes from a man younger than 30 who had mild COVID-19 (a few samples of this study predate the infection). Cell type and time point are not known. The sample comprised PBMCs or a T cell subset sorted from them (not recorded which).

Here the CDR3 DNA reads TGTGCCATCAGTGAGCGACCGGGACACCCCTACGAGCAGTACGTC. This translates into CAISERPGHPYEQYV. This sequence joins TRBV10-3 and TRBJ2-7; a possible D gene is TRBD1 (6 bases). Germline CDR1 ENHRY, CDR2 SYGVKD. CDR3 size: 15 residues. Trimming took off 2 bases at V and 2 bases at J, with 13 bases between the two ends.